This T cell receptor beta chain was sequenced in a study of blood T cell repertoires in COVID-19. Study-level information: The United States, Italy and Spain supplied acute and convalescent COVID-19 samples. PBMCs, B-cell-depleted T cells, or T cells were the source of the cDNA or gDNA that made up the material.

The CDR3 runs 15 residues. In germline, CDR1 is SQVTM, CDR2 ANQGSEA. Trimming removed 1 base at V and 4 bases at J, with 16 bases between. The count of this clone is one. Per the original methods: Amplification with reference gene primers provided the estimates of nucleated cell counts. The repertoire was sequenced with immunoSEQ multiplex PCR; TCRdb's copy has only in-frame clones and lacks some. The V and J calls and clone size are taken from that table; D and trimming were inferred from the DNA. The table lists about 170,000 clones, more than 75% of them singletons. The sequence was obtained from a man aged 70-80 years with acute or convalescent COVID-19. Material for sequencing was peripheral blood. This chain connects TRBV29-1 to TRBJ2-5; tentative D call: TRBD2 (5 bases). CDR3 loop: CSVEAPTLARETQYF. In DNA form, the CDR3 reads TGCAGCGTTGAAGCCCCGACTCTAGCTCGAGAGACCCAGTACTTC.